Following are 4 T cell receptor beta chains from one sample sequenced in a study of T cells in Graves' hyperthyroidism and ophthalmopathy. TCR beta CDR3 regions were amplified from RNA transcripts. The TCR CDR3 first-round RT-PCR relied on the HTBI primer set. TCRdb independently ran MiXCR on the multiplex PCR reads; one entry per CDR3 protein. The sample contains almost 350,000 distinct CDR3 sequences, roughly 18% of which appear only once. Sequencing was performed on blood. These receptor sequences come from a woman in her forties with Graves' ophthalmopathy.

This clonotype came up many times. This chain links TRBV6-1 with TRBJ1-1, with TRBD1 matching 9 bases. The V and J ends lost 2 bases and 6 bases, in that order; junction bases with no gene match: 10. The CDR3 is 16 amino acids. Looked up from germline, CDR1 is MNHNS and CDR2 is SASEGT. CDR3 region: CASSEIGGTGSAEAFF. CDR3 bases: TGTGCCAGCAGTGAAATTGGAGGGACAGGGTCGGCTGAAGCTTTCTTT.

With respect to this clonotype: A much larger clone differs by one base, so this may be a read error. The genes are TRBV20-1 and TRBJ2-6; D is unclear. Germline V gene lookup returns CDR1 DFQATT and CDR2 SNEGSKA (reference sequence). Trimming took 1 base from V and 0 from J, leaving 16 bases between them. The CDR3 is 18 residues long. As DNA, the CDR3 is TGCAGTGCTAGAGTTGGGCAGGCCCTGGGCTCTGGGGCCAACGTCCTGACTTTC. Its translation: CSARVGQALGSGANVLTF.

This clonotype occurred many times. This chain links TRBV6-5 with TRBJ2-7; D uncertain. The CDR3 consists of 13 residues. Germline V gives CDR1 MNHEY, CDR2 SVGAGI. V lost 2 bases and J lost 4, with 9 bases in between. The CDR3 here is CASSYGRRYEQYF. CDR3 DNA: TGTGCCAGCAGTTACGGCCGTCGGTACGAGCAGTACTTC.

The table lists this clonotype with many counts. The rearrangement joins TRBV28 to TRBJ1-1, with D unresolved. Deletions cut 1 base from V and 0 bases from J, with 6 bases between. The CDR3 runs to 14 residues. In germline, CDR1 is MDHEN, CDR2 SYDVKM. CDR3 coding DNA: TGTGCCAGCAGTTTATTGCAGATGAACACTGAAGCTTTCTTT. This gives the protein CASSLLQMNTEAFF.